Below are 32 T cell receptor beta chains sequenced from a single sample in a study of T-cell reconstitution after alpha-beta-depleted transplantation in children. TCRbeta library preparation incorporated unique molecular identifiers. One entry per CDR3 protein, called by TCRdb with MiXCR from the PCR reads. The table lists about 580,000 distinct CDR3 sequences, around 23% of them singletons. The input for sequencing was PBMCs, mostly from graft donor cells, taken 360 days after TCRalphabeta/CD19-depleted stem cell transplant. The receptor set was obtained from a boy in the first two years of life who had a stem cell transplant for acute myeloid leukemia, so the T cells may come from the graft donor.

This sequence joins TRBV5-1 and TRBJ2-3, with 7 bases matching TRBD1. Germline CDR1 reads SGHRS; CDR2 reads YFSETQ. The CDR3 is made up of 16 amino acids. Trimming cost V 7 bases and J 6 bases; bases outside gene matches: 17. CDR3 sequence reads: CASQSDGTVEVDTQYF. The CDR3 DNA is TGCGCCAGCCAATCTGACGGGACAGTCGAGGTGGATACGCAGTATTTT.

This clonotype has ten or more counts. The chain has TRBV5-6 and TRBJ2-5, with D possibly TRBD2 on 5 matching bases. The V end lost 0 bases, the J end lost 7 bases, and 13 bases lay between the germline ends. The CDR3 spans 14 residues. Germline-derived CDR1 and CDR2 are SGHDT and YYEEEE. The CDR3 sequence is CASSLGTSQATQYF. CDR3 DNA: TGTGCCAGCAGCTTGGGAACTAGTCAGGCGACCCAGTACTTC. Complete variable domain (other parts from reference TRBV5-6 and TRBJ2-5): DAGVTQSPTHLIKTRGQQVTLRCSPKSGHDTVSWYQQALGQGPQFIFQYYEEEERQRGNFPDRFSGHQFPNYSSELNVNALLLGDSALYLCASSLGTSQATQYFGPGTRLLVL.

This clonotype was counted ten times or more. The rearrangement links TRBV29-1 to TRBJ2-2, with D uncertain. The CDR3 is 12 amino acids. Germline V CDR1 and CDR2: SQVTM, ANQGSEA. V was clipped by 1 base and J by 4 bases, with 4 bases between them. The CDR3 spells CSVEGSTGELFF. In DNA form, the CDR3 reads TGCAGCGTTGAAGGATCCACCGGGGAGCTGTTTTTT.

This chain links TRBV10-3 with TRBJ2-7, with a tentative D call TRBD2 (5 bases). This CDR3 contains 17 residues. With 6 bases removed from V and 3 bases from J, the gap between germline ends came to 24 bases. The germline gives CDR1 ENHRY, CDR2 SYGVKD. The CDR3 reads CAISAITPGYNLYEQYV. The DNA for the CDR3 is TGTGCCATCAGCGCTATCACTCCGGGGTATAATCTCTACGAGCAGTACGTC.

The chain has TRBV7-2 and TRBJ2-2; TRBD2 matches 8 bases. There are 16 residues in the CDR3. Germline V gene sequence: CDR1 SGHTA, CDR2 FQGNSA. The V gene end was trimmed by 2 bases and the J gene end by 4 bases; junction bases not matched to a gene: 6. CDR3 residues: CASSLIAGSFTGELFF. CDR3 bases: TGTGCCAGCAGCTTAATAGCGGGGAGTTTCACCGGGGAGCTGTTTTTT.

Ten or more counts support this clonotype. The gene calls are TRBV28 and TRBJ1-1; tentative D call: TRBD1 (5 bases). The germline V and J ends were trimmed by 3 bases and 1 base, with 12 bases remaining between them. Germline CDR1 reads MDHEN; CDR2 reads SYDVKM. This CDR3 is built from 15 residues. The chain's CDR3 is CASSLEGTANTEAFF. CDR3 in DNA: TGTGCCAGCAGTTTGGAAGGGACGGCGAACACTGAAGCTTTCTTT.

A few counts support this clonotype. This sequence joins TRBV29-1 and TRBJ2-7, with D possibly being TRBD2 (5 bases). Germline CDR1 SQVTM, CDR2 ANQGSEA. V was shortened by 0 bases and J by 2 bases, with 20 bases between the two germline ends. CDR3 size: 17 residues. The CDR3: CSVEDPDWSNGAYEQYF. CDR3 sequence (DNA): TGCAGCGTTGAAGACCCGGACTGGAGCAATGGGGCCTACGAGCAGTACTTC.

In its sample, this clonotype was seen many times. The genes are TRBV20-1 and TRBJ1-1; D gene unclear. The CDR3 extends over 12 amino acids. CDR1 and CDR2 (germline): DFQATT, SNEGSKA (reference sequence). The V end was cut by 0 bases, the J end by 1 base, with 3 bases between. This CDR3 reads CSAREQNTEAFF. CDR3 nucleotides: TGCAGTGCTAGAGAACAGAACACTGAAGCTTTCTTT.

This clonotype was picked up many times. This rearrangement joins TRBV12-3 or TRBV12-4 to TRBJ1-2, with no clear D. The V gene lost 6 bases and the J gene lost 3 bases, with 17 bases spanning the gap. This CDR3 comprises 15 residues. The CDR3 DNA reads TGTGCCAGCAGGACCACACATTCCGCTCACTATGGCTACACCTTC. Protein sequence: CASRTTHSAHYGYTF.

This clonotype was seen ten or more times. This chain links TRBV18 with TRBJ2-6, with D hard to call. Germline V CDR1 and CDR2: KGHSH, LQKENI. The V end was cut by 3 bases, the J end by 4 bases, with 16 bases between. This CDR3 has 17 amino acids. The CDR3 loop reads CASSPRPRAYGANVLTF. The CDR3, as DNA: TGTGCCAGCTCACCCCGACCCCGAGCTTACGGGGCCAACGTCCTGACTTTC.

This clonotype was recorded many times. The chain links TRBV11-2 to TRBJ2-3; 10 bases map to TRBD2. V lost 1 base and J lost 2; bases outside the gene matches: 3. This CDR3 is built from 16 residues. Per germline, CDR1 SGHAT and CDR2 FQNNGV. DNA of the CDR3: TGTGCCAGCAGCTTAGGAGCGGGGGGGCACACAGATACGCAGTATTTT. This gives the protein CASSLGAGGHTDTQYF.

This clonotype has ten or more counts. J is TRBJ2-4 and V is TRBV7-9, with TRBD2 identical over 7 bases. Germline lookup yields CDR1 SEHNR and CDR2 FQNEAQ (reference sequence). CDR3 size: 15 residues. V lost 2 bases, J lost 2 bases, and 3 bases stayed unmatched. The CDR3 nucleotides are TGTGCCAGCAGCTTACCGAGCGGGACCAAAAACATTCAGTACTTC. Translated: CASSLPSGTKNIQYF.

The chain joins TRBV7-8 to TRBJ2-1; 8 nucleotides align to TRBD2. The germline gives CDR1 SGHVS, CDR2 FQNEAQ. V shed 1 base and J 9 bases; nucleotides not matched to a gene: 8. There are 15 residues in the CDR3. CDR3 sequence (DNA): TGTGCCAGCAGCTTAGTGAGCGGGGGAACCGGTGAGCAGTTCTTC. It translates to CASSLVSGGTGEQFF.

The rearrangement joins TRBV28 to TRBJ1-1; weak D call: TRBD1 (6 bases). In germline, CDR1 is MDHEN, CDR2 SYDVKM. Trimming left V 4 bases short and J 5 bases short, with 8 bases between. The CDR3 extends over 12 amino acids. The CDR3 here is CASSWGRTEAFF. The CDR3 DNA sequence: TGTGCCAGCAGTTGGGGGCGAACTGAAGCTTTCTTT.

The chain has TRBV5-1 and TRBJ2-1, with D perhaps matching TRBD2 (6 bases). CDR3 length: 16 residues. V lost 4 bases, J lost 6 bases, and 20 bases lay in between. Germline assignment: CDR1 SGHRS and CDR2 YFSETQ. Here the CDR3 reads CASSPGRGGEVNEQFF. The CDR3 DNA follows: TGCGCCAGCAGCCCCGGTCGGGGCGGGGAGGTCAATGAGCAGTTCTTC.

This rearrangement joins TRBV20-1 to TRBJ1-5, with 7 bases matching TRBD1. The CDR3 loop spans 14 amino acids. The junction had 5 bases not matched to a gene; V was cut back by 4 bases and J by 2 bases. Germline CDR1 is DFQATT and CDR2 is SNEGSKA (reference sequence). Written as DNA, the CDR3 is TGCAGTGCTATTCCCGGACAGGGCAATCAGCCCCAGCATTTT. Amino acid sequence: CSAIPGQGNQPQHF.

Concerning this clonotype: Being one base from a much bigger clone, this may be a read error. The gene calls are TRBV6-1 and TRBJ2-5; 7 nucleotides match TRBD2. J was trimmed by 5 bases and V by 8 bases; bases with no gene match: 8. Germline lookup yields CDR1 MNHNS and CDR2 SASEGT. The CDR3 length is 13 residues. CDR3 coding DNA: TGTGCCAGCGGCGGGGGTGAGCGGGAGACCCAGTACTTC. It yields the protein CASGGGERETQYF.

This clonotype was seen many times. This rearrangement joins TRBV6-2 or TRBV6-3 to TRBJ2-2; tentative D call: TRBD1 (5 bases). Germline values: CDR1 MNHEY, CDR2 SVGEGT. The germline V and J ends were trimmed by 0 bases and 4 bases, with 12 bases remaining between them. The CDR3 extends over 16 amino acids. CDR3 amino acids: CASSYSTQGPTGELFF. The DNA for the CDR3 is TGTGCCAGCAGTTACTCGACGCAGGGCCCCACCGGGGAGCTGTTTTTT.

This sequence joins TRBV12-3 or TRBV12-4 and TRBJ2-1; TRBD2 matches 10 bases. Germline trimming cut 3 bases from V and 8 bases from J; bases unmatched to any gene: 4. The CDR3 contains 14 residues. For the CDR3, the DNA is TGTGCCAGCAGTTTCAGCGGGGGGGCCCATGAGCAGTTCTTC. This codes for CASSFSGGAHEQFF.

V is TRBV6-1 and J is TRBJ2-4; a weak D match, TRBD1 (5 bases). CDR1 MNHNS and CDR2 SASEGT come from the germline V gene. The germline V and J ends were trimmed by 6 bases and 0 bases, with 15 bases remaining between them. The CDR3 totals 16 residues. The CDR3 is CASSNGQGLAKNIQYF. CDR3 in DNA: TGTGCCAGCAGCAACGGGCAGGGCCTAGCCAAAAACATTCAGTACTTC.

The chain joins TRBV20-1 to TRBJ2-7, with D perhaps assigned TRBD1 or TRBD2 (6 bases each). CDR3 size: 15 residues. Germline values: CDR1 DFQATT, CDR2 SNEGSKA (reference sequence). The V gene lost 3 bases and the J gene lost 4 bases, with 19 bases spanning the gap. This CDR3 is CSASRGAIGPYEQYF. In DNA, the CDR3 is TGCAGTGCTAGTAGGGGGGCCATAGGCCCTTACGAGCAGTACTTC.

The chain joins TRBV7-9 to TRBJ2-1; D unclear. CDR3 size: 14 residues. Germline assignment: CDR1 SEHNR and CDR2 FQNEAQ (reference sequence). Trimming left V 1 base short and J 6 bases short, with 10 bases between. This CDR3 is CASSLEGQVNEQFF. The CDR3 bases are TGTGCCAGCAGCTTAGAAGGGCAGGTCAATGAGCAGTTCTTC.

The J gene is TRBJ2-3, the V gene TRBV15; D possibly corresponds to TRBD1 (5 bases). The CDR3 sequence is 15 residues long. V shed 8 bases and J shed 0 bases, with 15 bases lying between them. Germline-derived CDR1 and CDR2 are LNHNV and YYDKDF (reference sequence). CDR3 amino acids: CATAPGPPSTDTQYF. The DNA of the CDR3 is TGTGCCACCGCTCCAGGGCCTCCGAGCACAGATACGCAGTATTTT.

This clonotype was counted between two and nine times. This rearrangement joins TRBV11-1 to TRBJ2-6; a weak D match, TRBD1 (6 bases). Germline CDR1 is SGHAT and CDR2 is FQDESV (reference sequence). The ends were cut back, 7 bases at V and 0 bases at J, with 19 bases in the middle. The CDR3 is 18 amino acids. CDR3: CASTVDRLPLSGANVLTF. Here the CDR3 DNA reads TGTGCCAGCACCGTCGACAGGCTTCCTCTCTCTGGGGCCAACGTCCTGACTTTC.

This clonotype was detected a few times. This rearrangement joins TRBV20-1 to TRBJ2-1; possible D gene TRBD2, 6 bases. V was pared by 3 bases and J by 2 bases, with 14 bases between. CDR3 length: 15 amino acids. Germline-derived CDR1 and CDR2 are DFQATT and SNEGSKA (reference sequence). CDR3 DNA: TGCAGTGCTAGTCCTCGCAGGAGGGCCTACAATGAGCAGTTCTTC. Protein: CSASPRRRAYNEQFF.

This clonotype was detected only a few times. The gene calls are TRBV18 and TRBJ1-1; no firm D call. The V and J ends lost 6 bases and 0 bases respectively, with 17 bases between them. CDR1 is KGHSH, CDR2 LQKENI, per germline. The CDR3 runs 16 residues. Here the CDR3 DNA reads TGTGCCAGCTCGCCCCAGGATGCTAGAATGAACACTGAAGCTTTCTTT. Translation: CASSPQDARMNTEAFF.

The V call is TRBV24-1, the J call TRBJ2-1; D may be TRBD1 (5 bases). Germline CDR1 and CDR2: KGHDR and SFDVKD. The CDR3 consists of 12 residues. Trimming took 3 bases from V and 7 from J, leaving 6 bases between them. CDR3 amino acids: CATSDRGNEQFF. Here the CDR3 DNA reads TGTGCCACCAGTGATAGGGGAAATGAGCAGTTCTTC.

The chain uses TRBV5-1 and TRBJ2-3; D ambiguous. V lost 2 bases and J lost 0, with 10 bases in between. This CDR3 spans 15 amino acids. Germline CDR1 is SGHRS and CDR2 is YFSETQ. The CDR3 bases are TGCGCCAGCAGCTTTGGACCTACTAGCACAGATACGCAGTATTTT. This gives the protein CASSFGPTSTDTQYF.

This clonotype was counted ten times or more. The gene calls are TRBV20-1 and TRBJ2-7, with no clear D. V lost 1 base, J lost 4 bases, and 5 bases lay in between. The germline V gene has CDR1 DFQATT and CDR2 SNEGSKA (reference sequence). This CDR3 spans 11 amino acids. Written as DNA, the CDR3 is TGCAGTGCTAGAGGGGAATACGAGCAGTACTTC. Its translation: CSARGEYEQYF.

This clonotype was counted at least ten times. The chain uses TRBV2 and TRBJ2-7; D is ambiguous. This CDR3 has 12 residues. Per the germline V gene, CDR1 is SNHLY and CDR2 is FYNNEI. The germline V and J ends were trimmed by 2 bases and 4 bases, with 6 bases remaining between them. CDR3 in DNA: TGTGCCAGCAGTGAAAATACTTACGAGCAGTACTTC. Amino acids: CASSENTYEQYF.

This clonotype has a handful of counts. The chain carries TRBV28 and TRBJ2-2, with unresolved D. The CDR3 spans 13 residues. From germline, CDR1 is MDHEN and CDR2 SYDVKM. V lost 4 bases, J lost 6 bases, and 9 bases lay in between. The CDR3 DNA follows: TGTGCCAGCAGTTCCACGTATCCCGGGGAGCTGTTTTTT. Its translation is CASSSTYPGELFF.

The chain couples TRBV7-9 to TRBJ2-7; a possible D gene is TRBD1 (5 bases). The V and J ends lost 4 bases and 2 bases respectively, with 18 bases between them. Germline assignment: CDR1 SEHNR and CDR2 FQNEAQ (reference sequence). CDR3 size: 16 residues. The CDR3 sequence is CASSSYEIRGPYEQYF. CDR3 coding DNA: TGTGCCAGCAGCTCTTACGAAATTAGGGGCCCCTACGAGCAGTACTTC.